Listed below are T cell receptor beta chains from one sample, sequenced in a study of early T cells in non-severe SARS-CoV-2 infection. A single record per CDR3 protein comes from TCRdb applying MiXCR to the 5' RACE reads. This sample has about 45,000 distinct CDR3 sequences, with 9% to 15% found just once. Specimen: whole blood. Receptors originate from an adult who was a healthcare worker with PCR-confirmed SARS-CoV-2 infection or an uninfected control (not recorded which). The CDR3 runs from the conserved cysteine through the conserved F or W. Each record gives: clone size, J gene, D gene, V gene, CDR3 protein, CDR3 DNA. D genes are given only for firm matches. Expanded clones get a size class; other rows say once, few or many, or leave the size out.

>few|TRBJ2-7|TRBD2|TRBV28
CASSYSGGPPSYEQYF
TGTGCCAGCAGCTATAGCGGGGGACCTCCTTCCTACGAGCAGTACTTC
>NA|TRBJ2-2|NA|TRBV6-5
CAASRGNTGELFF
TGTGCCGCCTCCAGGGGAAACACCGGGGAGCTGTTTTTT
>many|TRBJ2-3|TRBD2|TRBV7-3
CASSSSGTTDTQYF
TGTGCCAGCAGCTCCAGCGGGACCACAGATACGCAGTATTTT
>few|TRBJ2-1|NA|TRBV4-3
CASSQDQLTEQFF
TGCGCCAGCAGCCAAGATCAGCTGACTGAGCAGTTCTTC
>NA|TRBJ2-7|TRBD2|TRBV7-9
CASSLAGTSIEQYF
TGTGCCAGCAGCCTTGCCGGGACTAGCATCGAGCAGTACTTC
>many|TRBJ1-2|TRBD1|TRBV6-5
CASQGQNYGYTF
TGTGCCAGCCAGGGACAGAACTATGGCTACACCTTC
>many|TRBJ1-5|TRBD1|TRBV7-2
CASSLQGARNQPQHF
TGTGCCAGCAGCTTACAGGGGGCTAGGAATCAGCCCCAGCATTTT
>many|TRBJ2-7|NA|TRBV5-1
CASSHGSGTASYEQYF
TGCGCCAGCAGCCATGGCTCCGGGACGGCTTCCTACGAGCAGTACTTC
>few|TRBJ2-1|NA|TRBV4-2
CASSRLVHNEQFF
TGTGCCAGCAGCCGACTAGTCCACAATGAGCAGTTCTTC
>many|TRBJ2-2|NA|TRBV13
CASSLSSGNTGELFF
TGTGCCAGCAGCTTAAGTTCAGGGAACACCGGGGAGCTGTTTTTT
>few|TRBJ2-7|NA|TRBV6-5
CASSTGYEQYF
TGTGCCAGCAGCACAGGGTACGAGCAGTACTTC
>many|TRBJ2-3|TRBD2|TRBV7-2
CASTTSGSGTDTQYF
TGTGCCAGCACTACTAGCGGGAGCGGCACAGATACGCAGTATTTT
>many|TRBJ1-1|NA|TRBV7-2
CASSSAGGVTEAFF
TGTGCCAGCAGCTCGGCCGGGGGAGTCACTGAAGCTTTCTTT
>few|TRBJ1-3|NA|TRBV19
CASSRKSSGNTIYF
TGTGCCAGTAGTAGGAAGAGCTCTGGAAACACCATATATTTT
>many|TRBJ2-5|NA|TRBV4-1
CASSQGTDRETQYF
TGCGCCAGCAGCCAGGGGACCGACCGGGAGACCCAGTACTTC
>NA|TRBJ2-2|NA|TRBV5-1
CASSPGFTLNTGELFF
TGCGCCAGCAGTCCAGGGTTTACACTGAACACCGGGGAGCTGTTTTTT
>NA|TRBJ2-7|NA|TRBV20-1
CSAPDYETSYEQYF
TGCAGTGCTCCGGACTACGAGACTTCCTACGAGCAGTACTTC
>many|TRBJ1-1|TRBD1|TRBV5-1
CASSQGVNTEAFF
TGCGCCAGCTCCCAGGGGGTGAACACTGAAGCTTTCTTT
>many|TRBJ2-7|TRBD1|TRBV5-1
CASSSSPGGLEQYF
TGCGCCAGCAGCTCCTCCCCAGGGGGCCTCGAGCAGTACTTC
>many|TRBJ2-1|NA|TRBV14
CASSQVTLRGEQFF
TGTGCCAGCAGCCAAGTGACACTTCGGGGTGAGCAGTTCTTC
>few|TRBJ2-1|TRBD2|TRBV7-3
CASSHSGTKDRNEQFF
TGTGCCAGCAGCCATTCCGGGACTAAGGATAGGAATGAGCAGTTCTTC
>NA|TRBJ2-3|NA|TRBV10-3
CAIRDYPSHNTQYF
TGTGCCATCAGGGACTACCCGTCCCATAATACGCAGTATTTT
>NA|TRBJ2-1|TRBD2|TRBV20-1
CSARSGRDRNEQFF
TGCAGTGCTAGAAGCGGGAGGGATAGGAATGAGCAGTTCTTC
>many|TRBJ1-6|TRBD1|TRBV7-8
CASSLARDSPNSPLHF
TGTGCCAGCAGCTTAGCGCGGGACAGTCCTAATTCACCCCTCCACTTT
>NA|TRBJ2-1|NA|TRBV7-3
CASSLNGGRGVNEQFF
TGTGCCAGCAGCTTGAACGGCGGGCGAGGGGTCAATGAGCAGTTCTTC
>many|TRBJ2-1|TRBD2|TRBV7-2
CASSRETPGLAGHRSYNEQFF
TGTGCCAGCAGCAGAGAGACTCCGGGACTAGCGGGCCATCGATCCTACAATGAGCAGTTCTTC
>NA|TRBJ2-4|TRBD2|TRBV28
CASSLAGGLGKNIQYF
TGTGCCAGCAGTTTAGCGGGAGGGCTCGGCAAAAACATTCAGTACTTC
>few|TRBJ2-5|NA|TRBV12-3/TRBV12-4
CASSPEGLGTQYF
TGTGCCAGCAGCCCGGAGGGCTTGGGGACCCAGTACTTC
>few|TRBJ2-1|TRBD2|TRBV11-1
CASSFFLASGGTYNEQFF
TGTGCCAGCAGCTTCTTTTTGGCTAGCGGGGGGACATACAATGAGCAGTTCTTC
>many|TRBJ1-5|NA|TRBV7-2
CASSPQAGDQPQHF
TGTGCCAGCAGCCCCCAGGCAGGGGATCAGCCCCAGCATTTT
>few|TRBJ2-7|NA|TRBV6-2/TRBV6-3
CASSYPIGLDYEQYF
TGTGCCAGCAGTTACCCAATAGGACTCGACTACGAGCAGTACTTC
>few|TRBJ2-7|NA|TRBV7-9
CASSFGPGAMADF
NA
>few|TRBJ1-2|NA|TRBV7-8
CASSPAPYGSGGYTF
TGTGCCAGCAGCCCCGCACCATATGGTTCAGGTGGCTACACCTTC